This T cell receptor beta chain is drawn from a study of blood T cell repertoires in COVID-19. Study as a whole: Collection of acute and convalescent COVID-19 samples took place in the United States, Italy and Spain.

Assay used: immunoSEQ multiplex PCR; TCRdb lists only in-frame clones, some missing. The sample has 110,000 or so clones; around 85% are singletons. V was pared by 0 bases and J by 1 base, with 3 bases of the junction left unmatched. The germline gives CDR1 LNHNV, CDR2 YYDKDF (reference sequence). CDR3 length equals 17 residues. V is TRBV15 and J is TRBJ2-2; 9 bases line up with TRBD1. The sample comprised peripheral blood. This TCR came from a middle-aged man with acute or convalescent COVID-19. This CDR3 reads CATSRERGQGNTGELFF. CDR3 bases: TGTGCCACCAGCAGAGAGAGGGGACAGGGGAACACCGGGGAGCTGTTTTTT.